One sample yielded the 11 T cell receptor beta chains listed below, sequenced in a study of shared clonotypes between healthy human individuals. Libraries were prepared by immunoSEQ multiplex PCR; TCRdb keeps only in-frame clonotypes and omits some of them. Among millions of clones, 85% to 95% were seen once, and the ten largest hold 0.1% to 0.15%. Sequencing input: naive CD4+ T cells sorted from blood. The subset here: CD45RA+ positively selected. These receptors all come from a man between 18 and 35 years old in good health.

The rearrangement joins TRBV6-1 to TRBJ2-7; tentative D call: TRBD2 (5 bases). The CDR3 has 14 residues. Per germline, CDR1 MNHNS and CDR2 SASEGT. V lost 3 bases and J 2 bases, leaving 11 bases between the germline ends. The CDR3 DNA follows: TGTGCCAGCAGTGACTACGCGGGCCCCTACGAGCAGTACTTC. Translation: CASSDYAGPYEQYF.

This clone has just one count. V gene TRBV2 combines with J gene TRBJ2-5; 9 positions match TRBD2. The CDR3 runs to 15 residues. Unmatched junction bases numbered 7, after V lost 3 bases and J lost 5 bases. Germline lookup yields CDR1 SNHLY and CDR2 FYNNEI. The CDR3: CASSDGTGLAETQYF. The CDR3 DNA sequence: TGTGCCAGCAGTGATGGAACGGGACTAGCCGAGACCCAGTACTTC.

This clone was counted once. The DNA for the CDR3 is TGTGCCATCAGGGACTTAACAGGGAACTATGGCTACACCTTC. Its protein is CAIRDLTGNYGYTF. V gene TRBV10-3 combines with J gene TRBJ1-2; a possible D gene is TRBD1 (6 bases). V lost 6 bases to trimming and J lost 2 bases, with 13 bases between them. Germline assignment: CDR1 ENHRY and CDR2 SYGVKD. The CDR3 has 14 amino acids.

The rearrangement joins TRBV6-4 to TRBJ1-6; D is undetermined. CDR1 and CDR2 from the germline V gene are MRHNA and SNTAGT. Deletions cut 3 bases from V and 6 bases from J, with 6 bases between. The CDR3 is made up of 13 amino acids. The CDR3 region is CASSEGFNSPLHF. Written as DNA, the CDR3 is TGTGCCAGCAGTGAGGGATTTAATTCACCCCTCCACTTT.

The V call is TRBV10-3, the J call TRBJ2-5, with unresolved D. The CDR3 has 12 residues. Deletions cut 0 bases from V and 9 bases from J, with 8 bases between. Germline V gene lookup returns CDR1 ENHRY and CDR2 SYGVKD. The CDR3 protein is CAISESLRSQYF. The CDR3 nucleotides read TGTGCCATCAGTGAGTCCTTGAGGTCCCAGTACTTC.

This clone was seen a single time. The J gene is TRBJ2-1, the V gene TRBV5-1; 7 bases align to TRBD1. The V segment lost 1 base and the J segment 1 base; nucleotides outside the gene matches: 5. CDR1 SGHRS and CDR2 YFSETQ come from the germline V gene. This CDR3 has 16 residues. This chain's CDR3 is CASSLLRDSSYNEQFF. The DNA of the CDR3 is TGCGCCAGCAGCTTGTTGAGGGACAGTTCCTACAATGAGCAGTTCTTC.

The rearrangement links TRBV2 to TRBJ2-5, with 9 bases lining up with TRBD1. Germline CDR1 reads SNHLY; CDR2 reads FYNNEI. The CDR3 loop spans 14 amino acids. The V segment lost 7 bases and the J segment 5 bases; nucleotides outside the gene matches: 8. The CDR3 loop is CASTRTGVVETQYF. The CDR3 DNA reads as TGTGCCAGCACCCGGACAGGGGTTGTGGAGACCCAGTACTTC.

This chain links TRBV30 with TRBJ1-2; 8 bases are a match to TRBD1. CDR1 is GTSNPN and CDR2 is SVGIG in the germline V gene (reference sequence). V dropped 2 bases and J dropped 6; count of bases not matched to a gene: 2. The CDR3 spans 12 residues. For the CDR3, the DNA is TGTGCCTGGAGTTCGACAGGGGATGGCTACACCTTC. Translation gives CAWSSTGDGYTF. Full variable domain (outside the CDR3, taken from reference TRBV30 and TRBJ1-2): SQTIHQWPATLVQPVGSPLSLECTVEGTSNPNLYWYRQAAGRGLQLLFYSVGIGQISSEVPQNLSASRPQDRQFILSSKKLLLSDSGFYLCAWSSTGDGYTFGSGTRLTVV.

This chain links TRBV2 with TRBJ2-5; perhaps TRBD1 as D (5 bases). V shed 8 bases and J shed 2 bases, with 12 bases lying between them. Germline V gene data show CDR1 as SNHLY and CDR2 as FYNNEI. There are 13 residues in the CDR3. In DNA form, the CDR3 reads TGTGCCAGCTCCCTAGGGGCGCAAGAGACCCAGTACTTC. It is translated as CASSLGAQETQYF.

The chain joins TRBV7-6 to TRBJ2-2, with TRBD2 matching over 12 bases. CDR1 is SGHVS, CDR2 FNYEAQ, per germline. Unmatched junction bases numbered 7, after V lost 11 bases and J lost 0 bases. The CDR3 consists of 16 residues. This CDR3 is CAGALAGGPNTGELFF. Written as DNA, the CDR3 is TGTGCCGGGGCGCTAGCGGGAGGGCCGAACACCGGGGAGCTGTTTTTT.

The chain couples TRBV28 to TRBJ1-4, with D uncertain. The CDR3 covers 14 residues. CDR1 is MDHEN, CDR2 SYDVKM, per germline. The ends were cut back, 3 bases at V and 8 bases at J, with 13 bases in the middle. The CDR3 DNA follows: TGTGCCAGCAGTTTGTCGACTAATGGCGAAAAACTGTTTTTT. Protein: CASSLSTNGEKLFF.